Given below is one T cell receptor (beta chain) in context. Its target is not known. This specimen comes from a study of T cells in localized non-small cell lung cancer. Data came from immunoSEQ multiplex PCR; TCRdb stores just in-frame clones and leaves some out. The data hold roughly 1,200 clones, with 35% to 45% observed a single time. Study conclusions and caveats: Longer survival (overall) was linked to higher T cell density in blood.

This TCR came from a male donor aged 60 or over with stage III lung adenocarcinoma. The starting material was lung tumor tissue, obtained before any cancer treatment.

This CDR3 reads CASSSRQVNTEAFF. Written as DNA, the CDR3 is TGTGCCAGTAGTTCCAGACAAGTGAACACTGAAGCTTTCTTT. The chain has TRBV19 and TRBJ1-1; D is ambiguous. CDR3 length: 14 amino acids. CDR1 and CDR2 (germline): LNHDA, SQIVND (reference sequence). Trimming removed 5 bases from V and 0 bases from J, with 10 bases in between. The complete variable domain, with remaining parts taken from reference TRBV19 and TRBJ1-1, reads DGGITQSPKYLFRKEGQNVTLSCEQNLNHDAMYWYRQDPGQGLRLIYYSQIVNDFQKGDIAEGYSVSREKKESFPLTVTSAQKNPTAFYLCASSSRQVNTEAFFGQGTRLTVV.